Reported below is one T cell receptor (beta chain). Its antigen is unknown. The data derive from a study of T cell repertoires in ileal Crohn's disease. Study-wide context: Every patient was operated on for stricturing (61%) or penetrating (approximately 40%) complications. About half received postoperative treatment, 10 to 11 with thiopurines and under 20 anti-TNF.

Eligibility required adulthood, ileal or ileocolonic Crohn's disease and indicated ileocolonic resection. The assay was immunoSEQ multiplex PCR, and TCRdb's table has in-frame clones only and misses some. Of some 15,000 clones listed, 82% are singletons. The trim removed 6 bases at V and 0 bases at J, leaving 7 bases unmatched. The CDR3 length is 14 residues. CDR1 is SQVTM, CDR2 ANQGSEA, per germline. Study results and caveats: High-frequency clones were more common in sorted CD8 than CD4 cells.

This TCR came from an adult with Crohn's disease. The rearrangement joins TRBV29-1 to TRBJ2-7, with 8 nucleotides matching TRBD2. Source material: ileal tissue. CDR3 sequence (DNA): TGCAGCGTGGCGTGGCGGGGGGACTCCTACGAGCAGTACTTC. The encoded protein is CSVAWRGDSYEQYF.